The T cell receptor (beta chain) under discussion was sequenced for a study of blood T cell repertoires in COVID-19. Study details: The study drew acute and convalescent COVID-19 samples from the United States, Italy and Spain. From T cells, B-cell-depleted T cells, or PBMCs came the material, which was cDNA or gDNA.

Sequencing was performed with immunoSEQ multiplex PCR; in TCRdb, only in-frame clones are kept and a portion is missing. The sample has about 280,000 clones; about 90% are singletons. To note about this clone: A read error may account for a junction end that differs from germline.

This receptor was taken from a woman aged 25 to 39 with COVID-19, enrolled during active disease. Sequenced input: peripheral blood.

This CDR3 is CASSSTANQPQHF. CDR3 DNA sequence: TGCGCCAGCAGTTCGACAGCTAATCAGCCCCAGCATTTT. This chain joins TRBV27 and TRBJ1-5, with a tentative D call TRBD1 (5 bases). The germline V gene has CDR1 MNHEY and CDR2 SMNVEV (reference sequence). This CDR3 is 13 amino acids long.